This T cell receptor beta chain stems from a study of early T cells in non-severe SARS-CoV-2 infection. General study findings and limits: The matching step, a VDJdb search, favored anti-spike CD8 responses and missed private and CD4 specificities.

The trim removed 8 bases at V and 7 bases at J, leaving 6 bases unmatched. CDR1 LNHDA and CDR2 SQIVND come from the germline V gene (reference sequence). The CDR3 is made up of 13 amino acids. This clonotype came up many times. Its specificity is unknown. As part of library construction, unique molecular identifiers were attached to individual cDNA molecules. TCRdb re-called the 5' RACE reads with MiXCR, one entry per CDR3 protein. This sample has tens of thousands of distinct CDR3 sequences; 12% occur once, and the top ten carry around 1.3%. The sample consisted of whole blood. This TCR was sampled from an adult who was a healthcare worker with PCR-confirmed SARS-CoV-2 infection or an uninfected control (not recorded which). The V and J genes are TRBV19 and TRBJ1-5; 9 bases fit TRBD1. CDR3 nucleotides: TGTGCCAGTGGTGGGACAGGGCGGCAGCCCCAGCATTTT. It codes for CASGGTGRQPQHF.